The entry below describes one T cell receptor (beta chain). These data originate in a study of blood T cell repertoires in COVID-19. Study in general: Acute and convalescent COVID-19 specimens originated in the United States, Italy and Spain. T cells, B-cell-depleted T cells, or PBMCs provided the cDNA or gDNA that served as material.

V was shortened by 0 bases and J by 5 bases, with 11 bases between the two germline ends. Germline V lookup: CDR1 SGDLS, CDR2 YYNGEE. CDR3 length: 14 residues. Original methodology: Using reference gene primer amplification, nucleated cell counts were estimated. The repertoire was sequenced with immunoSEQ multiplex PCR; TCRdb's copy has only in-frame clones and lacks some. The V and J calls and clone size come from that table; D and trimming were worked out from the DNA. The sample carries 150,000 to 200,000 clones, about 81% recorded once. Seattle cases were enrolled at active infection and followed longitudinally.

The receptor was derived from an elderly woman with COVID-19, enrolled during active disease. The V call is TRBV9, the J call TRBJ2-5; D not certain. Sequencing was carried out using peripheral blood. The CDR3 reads CASSVGGASETQYF. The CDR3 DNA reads TGTGCCAGCAGCGTAGGAGGAGCATCCGAGACCCAGTACTTC.